Below, 13 T cell receptor beta chains from the same sample are listed, as sequenced in a study of blood T cell repertoires in COVID-19 (dated by TCRdb to the early 2020s). The library was produced with the immunoSEQ multiplex PCR assay. TCRdb obtained this table from immuneACCESS and retained in-frame rearrangements with V and J assigned. These tables miss some clones; where compared with another copy, unresolved V genes account for less than half of the shortfall, and the remainder is unexplained. The sample profile shows about 410,000 clones; 89% of them were found once. The leading ten clones occupy roughly 1.5% of the sample. The sample comprised peripheral blood. These receptor sequences come from a woman aged 40-49 years with COVID-19, enrolled during active disease.

The rearrangement joins TRBV5-1 to TRBJ1-2; TRBD1 matches at 9 bases. CDR1 SGHRS and CDR2 YFSETQ come from the germline V gene. The CDR3 totals 16 residues. Trimming at V came to 0 bases and at J to 4 bases, leaving 7 bases not matched to a gene. The CDR3 region has the DNA TGCGCCAGCAGCTTGGTGGTGACAGGGGGTGGCTATGGCTACACCTTC. Amino acids: CASSLVVTGGGYGYTF. Based on the CDR3 plus reference TRBV5-1 and TRBJ1-2, the full variable domain is KAGVTQTPRYLIKTRGQQVTLSCSPISGHRSVSWYQQTPGQGLQFLFEYFSETQRNKGNFPGRFSGRQFSNSRSEMNVSTLELGDSALYLCASSLVVTGGGYGYTFGSGTRLTVV.

The chain has TRBV11-1 and TRBJ1-5; no reliable D call. The CDR3 contains 15 residues. Germline V CDR1 and CDR2: SGHAT, FQDESV (reference sequence). Trimming left V 5 bases short and J 0 bases short, with 11 bases between. The CDR3 reads CASSQNADSNQPQHF. The CDR3 DNA reads TGTGCCAGCAGCCAGAATGCGGATAGCAATCAGCCCCAGCATTTT.

V usage is TRBV5-1 and J usage is TRBJ2-3; 9 bases agree with TRBD1. The CDR3 has 16 amino acids. Trimming at V came to 2 bases and at J to 4 bases, leaving 8 bases not matched to a gene. Germline CDR1 SGHRS, CDR2 YFSETQ. CDR3 nucleotides: TGCGCCAGCAGCTTTTTAAGTAGACAGGGGGCAGATACGCAGTATTTT. This translates into CASSFLSRQGADTQYF.

V gene TRBV27 combines with J gene TRBJ2-1; D perhaps matches TRBD1 (5 bases). V shed 5 bases and J shed 4 bases, with 15 bases lying between them. The CDR3 has 15 residues. The germline CDR1 and CDR2 sequences are MNHEY and SMNVEV (reference sequence). CDR3 nucleotides: TGTGCCAGCAGTCCAGTCTCAGGGCCATACAATGAGCAGTTCTTC. Encoded protein: CASSPVSGPYNEQFF.

CDR3 coding DNA: TGTGCCAGCAGCCCTGTCGGCAGGGCTAATGAAGCTTTCTTT. This gives the protein CASSPVGRANEAFF. The chain employs TRBV5-6 and TRBJ1-1; tentative D call: TRBD1 (5 bases). This CDR3 has 14 amino acids. The V end lost 4 bases, the J end lost 7 bases, and 17 bases lay between the germline ends. CDR1 is SGHDT and CDR2 is YYEEEE in the germline V gene.

The V and J genes are TRBV6-5 and TRBJ1-1; 7 bases align to TRBD1. The length of the CDR3 is 14 residues. V shed 2 bases and J 1 base; nucleotides not matched to a gene: 1. Germline V gene lookup returns CDR1 MNHEY and CDR2 SVGAGI. Written as DNA, the CDR3 is TGTGCCAGCAGTTACCACAGGGGGAACACTGAAGCTTTCTTT. Residues: CASSYHRGNTEAFF.

This clone was seen a handful of times. The chain couples TRBV7-2 to TRBJ1-2; TRBD1 matches at 7 bases. The CDR3 is 15 residues long. J lost 2 bases, V lost 5 bases, and 8 bases had no gene match. Germline CDR1 is SGHTA and CDR2 is FQGNSA. The CDR3 sequence is CASSPTGQTNYGYTF. The CDR3 region has the DNA TGTGCCAGCAGCCCAACGGGACAGACCAACTATGGCTACACCTTC.

The chain carries TRBV7-9 and TRBJ1-1; TRBD1 matches at 7 bases. CDR3 length: 16 amino acids. Germline values: CDR1 SEHNR, CDR2 FQNEAQ (reference sequence). The ends lost 2 bases at V and 5 bases at J; junction bases unmatched: 11. CDR3 residues: CASSLRNRGAGTEAFF. The CDR3 region has the DNA TGTGCCAGCAGCTTACGGAACAGGGGCGCTGGGACTGAAGCTTTCTTT.

The CDR3 coding sequence is TGCGCCAGCAGCACCGGGGACAGGGAGGAGGGGGTACGTAAGCTGTTTTTT. Translating it yields CASSTGDREEGVRKLFF. The chain is built from TRBV5-1 and TRBJ1-4; 9 bases are a match to TRBD1. Germline V gene sequence: CDR1 SGHRS, CDR2 YFSETQ. V was clipped by 4 bases and J by 14 bases; unmatched bases: 21. CDR3 length equals 17 residues.

The V gene is TRBV7-9, the J gene TRBJ1-5; D uncertain. The CDR3 totals 13 residues. V lost 6 bases and J 4 bases, leaving 10 bases between the germline ends. Germline CDR1 is SEHNR and CDR2 is FQNEAQ (reference sequence). The CDR3 sequence: CASRSGGNQPQHF. The CDR3, as DNA: TGTGCCAGCAGATCCGGCGGGAATCAGCCCCAGCATTTT.

The genes are TRBV6-2 or TRBV6-3 and TRBJ1-4, with 9 bases that match TRBD1. The CDR3 covers 18 residues. CDR1 is MNHEY, CDR2 SVGEGT, per germline. The trim removed 0 bases at V and 4 bases at J, leaving 9 bases unmatched. DNA for the CDR3: TGTGCCAGCAGTTACTCGAGCCGGGACAGGGTCGGTAATGAAAAACTGTTTTTT. Translation gives CASSYSSRDRVGNEKLFF.

The rearrangement joins TRBV7-2 to TRBJ2-3, with 10 bases identical to TRBD2. This CDR3 contains 16 residues. V was clipped by 5 bases and J by 3 bases; unmatched bases: 8. Germline lookup yields CDR1 SGHTA and CDR2 FQGNSA. This chain's CDR3 is CASSPRASGSTDTQYF. The DNA for the CDR3 is TGTGCCAGCAGCCCAAGGGCTAGCGGGAGTACAGATACGCAGTATTTT.

Here the CDR3 reads CASSPLGARAGNTIYF. The CDR3 DNA is TGTGCCAGCAGCCCGCTTGGAGCCAGGGCTGGAAACACCATATATTTT. This rearrangement joins TRBV27 to TRBJ1-3; D might be TRBD1 (5 bases). CDR1 and CDR2 from the germline V gene are MNHEY and SMNVEV (reference sequence). Trimming cost V 6 bases and J 2 bases, with 17 bases left between them. CDR3 length equals 16 residues.